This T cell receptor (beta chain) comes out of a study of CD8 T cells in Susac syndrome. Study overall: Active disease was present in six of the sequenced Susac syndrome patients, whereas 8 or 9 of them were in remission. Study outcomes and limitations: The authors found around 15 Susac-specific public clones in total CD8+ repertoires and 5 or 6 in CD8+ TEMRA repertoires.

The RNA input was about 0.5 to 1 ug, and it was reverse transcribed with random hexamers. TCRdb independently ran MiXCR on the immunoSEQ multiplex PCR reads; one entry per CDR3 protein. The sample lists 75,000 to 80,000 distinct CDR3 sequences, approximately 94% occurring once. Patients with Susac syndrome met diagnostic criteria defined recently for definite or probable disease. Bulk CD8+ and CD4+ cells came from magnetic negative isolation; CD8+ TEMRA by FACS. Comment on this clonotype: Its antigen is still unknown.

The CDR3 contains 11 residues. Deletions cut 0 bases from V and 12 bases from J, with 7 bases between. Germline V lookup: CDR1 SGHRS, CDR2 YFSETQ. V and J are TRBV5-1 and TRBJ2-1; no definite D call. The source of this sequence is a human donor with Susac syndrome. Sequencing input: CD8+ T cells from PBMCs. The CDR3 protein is CASSLGAGQFF. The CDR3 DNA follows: TGCGCCAGCAGCTTGGGGGCAGGGCAGTTCTTC. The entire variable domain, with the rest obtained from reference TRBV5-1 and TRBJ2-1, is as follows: KAGVTQTPRYLIKTRGQQVTLSCSPISGHRSVSWYQQTPGQGLQFLFEYFSETQRNKGNFPGRFSGRQFSNSRSEMNVSTLELGDSALYLCASSLGAGQFFGPGTRLTVL.